The 12 T cell receptor beta chains listed next were all sequenced from one sample in a study of shared clonotypes between healthy human individuals (dated by TCRdb to the early 2020s). The method behind the library was the immunoSEQ multiplex PCR assay. Imported from immuneACCESS, the table was reduced by TCRdb to in-frame sequences with V and J called. These copies leave out some clones; in studies compared against another copy, an unresolved V gene accounts for under half, and the cause of the remainder is not known. In this sample the table shows some 350,000 clones, approximately 79% of which occur a single time. Approximately 10% of the sample lies in the top ten. The sequenced sample consisted of memory CD4+ T cells sorted from blood. The cell subset or site label corresponds to: CD45RA-negative fraction. The receptor source for this set is a man under 40 in good health.

The chain has TRBV11-2 and TRBJ2-6; D remains ambiguous. Trimming took off 5 bases at V and 0 bases at J, with 14 bases between the two ends. CDR3 length: 17 amino acids. Germline CDR1 reads SGHAT; CDR2 reads FQNNGV. The CDR3 nucleotides are TGTGCCAGCAGCGCCCGTTCTTCTGTCTCTGGGGCCAACGTCCTGACTTTC. Translated: CASSARSSVSGANVLTF.

The chain is built from TRBV5-6 and TRBJ2-1; TRBD2 matches at 8 bases. Unmatched junction bases numbered 2, after V lost 2 bases and J lost 1 base. The CDR3 spans 15 residues. The germline gives CDR1 SGHDT, CDR2 YYEEEE. The CDR3 DNA is TGTGCCAGCAGCTTAGAGCGGGGGTCCTACAATGAGCAGTTCTTC. This encodes CASSLERGSYNEQFF.

The CDR3 DNA follows: TGTGCCAGCAGGTTTGTCCGCCGGGCCCTCAATGAGCAGTTCTTC. This translates into CASRFVRRALNEQFF. V and J are TRBV28 and TRBJ2-1, with D uncertain. Trimming stripped 6 bases from V and 6 bases from J, with 18 bases between. Per the germline V gene, CDR1 is MDHEN and CDR2 is SYDVKM. The CDR3 totals 15 residues.

The chain is built from TRBV7-6 and TRBJ2-2; TRBD2 is a possible D gene (5 bases). V lost 1 base and J 4 bases, leaving 10 bases between the germline ends. The CDR3 sequence is 15 residues long. Germline V lookup: CDR1 SGHVS, CDR2 FNYEAQ. CDR3 sequence: CASSLVRGLTGELFF. The CDR3 bases are TGTGCCAGCAGCTTAGTGAGAGGGCTCACCGGGGAGCTGTTTTTT.

The chain joins TRBV5-6 to TRBJ1-1; 8 positions agree with TRBD1. Germline V gene lookup returns CDR1 SGHDT and CDR2 YYEEEE. CDR3 length: 17 residues. Trimming removed 5 bases from V and 5 bases from J; junction bases left unmatched: 17. The CDR3 protein is CASSPPRDRSQGTEAFF. The CDR3 coding sequence is TGTGCCAGCAGTCCCCCCAGGGACAGGAGCCAGGGAACTGAAGCTTTCTTT.

V usage is TRBV5-1 and J usage is TRBJ2-1; the match to TRBD2 covers 9 bases. The CDR3 covers 13 residues. After removal of 8 bases from V and 7 bases from J, the junction contained 7 bases not matched to a gene. The germline V gene has CDR1 SGHRS and CDR2 YFSETQ. Here the CDR3 DNA reads TGCGCCAGTGCCCGGACTAGCGCGAATGAGCAGTTCTTC. Translating gives CASARTSANEQFF.

There are a few counts of this clone. The chain couples TRBV11-2 to TRBJ2-1; no reliable D call. Trimming removed 5 bases at V and 16 bases at J, with 12 bases between. The CDR3 is 10 amino acids. The V gene's germline CDR1 is SGHAT and CDR2 FQNNGV. The CDR3 DNA sequence: TGTGCCAGCAGCCTTCGAGTCGTTTTCTTC. This gives the protein CASSLRVVFF.

The V gene is TRBV6-6, the J gene TRBJ1-2; the D is unclear. CDR1 is MNHNY and CDR2 is SVGAGI in the germline V gene (reference sequence). The ends were cut back, 6 bases at V and 4 bases at J, with 9 bases in the middle. The CDR3 sequence is 12 residues long. The CDR3 bases are TGTGCCAGCAGCTCCGGGCGCTATGGCTACACCTTC. Amino acid sequence: CASSSGRYGYTF.

This clone has just a few counts. The chain couples TRBV27 to TRBJ1-1; D possibly corresponds to TRBD1 (5 bases). The V end was cut by 5 bases, the J end by 2 bases, with 21 bases between. The CDR3 spans 17 residues. CDR1 is MNHEY and CDR2 is SMNVEV in the germline V gene (reference sequence). The CDR3 loop reads CASSLTEIILTNTEAFF. DNA for the CDR3: TGTGCCAGCAGTCTGACAGAGATTATCCTGACCAACACTGAAGCTTTCTTT.

The gene calls are TRBV30 and TRBJ2-1; the D gene is possibly TRBD1 (7 bases). V lost 8 bases and J lost 7, with 21 bases in between. The germline CDR1 and CDR2 sequences are GTSNPN and SVGIG (reference sequence). This CDR3 has 14 amino acids. For the CDR3, the DNA is TGTGCCGGACAGGTTTGGGGAGGTGGGAATGAGCAGTTCTTC. Its translation: CAGQVWGGGNEQFF.

This sequence joins TRBV6-1 and TRBJ1-1; D is undetermined. The CDR3 has 11 residues. In germline, CDR1 is MNHNS, CDR2 SASEGT. Trimming took 8 bases from V and 4 from J, leaving 8 bases between them. The CDR3 coding sequence is TGTGCCAGCCTACGGGGCACTGAAGCTTTCTTT. This translates into CASLRGTEAFF.

The chain links TRBV10-3 to TRBJ2-7; TRBD1 or TRBD2 may be the D gene (5 bases each). Trimming left V 6 bases short and J 5 bases short, with 11 bases between. CDR3 length equals 12 residues. Germline lookup yields CDR1 ENHRY and CDR2 SYGVKD. In DNA, the CDR3 is TGTGCCATCAGGACAGACTATAACGAGCAGTACTTC. It yields the protein CAIRTDYNEQYF.